The TCR beta chain under discussion was sequenced for a study of CD8 T cells in ankylosing spondylitis. This clonotype turned up a few times. What it binds is unknown. Overall study results and limits: Earlier work had already found some motif variants in reactive arthritis synovial fluid and blood.

TCRdb analysed the 5' RACE reads with MiXCR anew, one entry per CDR3 protein. The sample records more than 200,000 distinct CDR3 sequences, 24% being singletons. The receptor's source is a male donor with ankylosing spondylitis or in good health (not recorded which). Sequencing used blood, either unsorted or a sorted T cell fraction (not recorded which).

CDR3 coding DNA: TGTGCCACCAGCAGAGATGGGGGACGGCCAGAGAGCGAGCAGTTCTTC. Protein product: CATSRDGGRPESEQFF. The gene calls are TRBV15 and TRBJ2-1; perhaps D is TRBD1 or TRBD2 (5 bases each). The ends were cut back, 0 bases at V and 10 bases at J, with 19 bases in the middle. The germline V gene has CDR1 LNHNV and CDR2 YYDKDF (reference sequence). The CDR3 has 16 amino acids.